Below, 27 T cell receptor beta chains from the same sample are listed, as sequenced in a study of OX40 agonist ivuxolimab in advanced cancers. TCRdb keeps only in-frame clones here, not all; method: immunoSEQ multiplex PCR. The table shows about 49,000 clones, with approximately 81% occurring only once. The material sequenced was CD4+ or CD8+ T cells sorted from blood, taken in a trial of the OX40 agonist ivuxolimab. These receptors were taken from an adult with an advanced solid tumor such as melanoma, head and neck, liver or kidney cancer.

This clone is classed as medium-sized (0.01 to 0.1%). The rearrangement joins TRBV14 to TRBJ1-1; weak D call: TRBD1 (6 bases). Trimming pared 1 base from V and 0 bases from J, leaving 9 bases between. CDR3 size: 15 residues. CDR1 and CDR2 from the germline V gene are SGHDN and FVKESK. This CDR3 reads CASSQGGALNTEAFF. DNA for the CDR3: TGTGCCAGCAGCCAAGGGGGGGCCTTGAACACTGAAGCTTTCTTT.

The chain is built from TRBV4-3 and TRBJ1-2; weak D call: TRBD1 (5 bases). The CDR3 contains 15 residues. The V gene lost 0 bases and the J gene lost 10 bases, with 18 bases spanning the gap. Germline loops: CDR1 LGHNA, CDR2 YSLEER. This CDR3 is CASSQDRDWQSTYTF. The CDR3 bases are TGCGCCAGCAGCCAAGATCGGGACTGGCAGTCGACCTACACCTTC.

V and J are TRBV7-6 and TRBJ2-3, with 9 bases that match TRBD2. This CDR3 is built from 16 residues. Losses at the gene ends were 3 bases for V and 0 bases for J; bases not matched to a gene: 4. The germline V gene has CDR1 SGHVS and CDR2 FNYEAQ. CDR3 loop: CASSFLAGSSTDTQYF. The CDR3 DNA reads TGTGCCAGCAGCTTCCTAGCGGGATCTAGCACAGATACGCAGTATTTT.

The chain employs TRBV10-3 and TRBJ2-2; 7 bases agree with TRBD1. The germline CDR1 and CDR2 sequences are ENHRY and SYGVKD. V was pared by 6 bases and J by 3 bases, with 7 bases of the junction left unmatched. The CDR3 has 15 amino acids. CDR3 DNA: TGTGCCATCAGCGACAGGGTAGAGGACACCGGGGAGCTGTTTTTT. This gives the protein CAISDRVEDTGELFF.

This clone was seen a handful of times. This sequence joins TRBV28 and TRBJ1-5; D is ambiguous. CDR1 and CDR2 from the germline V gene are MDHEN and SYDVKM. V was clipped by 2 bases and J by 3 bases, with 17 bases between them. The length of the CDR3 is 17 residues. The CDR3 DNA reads TGTGCCAGCAGTTTACCAGATGGCGGCAGCCTCAATCAGCCCCAGCATTTT. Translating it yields CASSLPDGGSLNQPQHF.

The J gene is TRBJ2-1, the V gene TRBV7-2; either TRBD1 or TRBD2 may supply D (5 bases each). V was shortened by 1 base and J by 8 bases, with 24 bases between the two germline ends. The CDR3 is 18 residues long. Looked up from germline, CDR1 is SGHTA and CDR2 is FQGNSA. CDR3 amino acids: CASSLVCWDGDCIDEQFF. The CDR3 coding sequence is TGTGCCAGCAGCTTAGTTTGTTGGGACGGGGATTGTATAGATGAGCAGTTCTTC.

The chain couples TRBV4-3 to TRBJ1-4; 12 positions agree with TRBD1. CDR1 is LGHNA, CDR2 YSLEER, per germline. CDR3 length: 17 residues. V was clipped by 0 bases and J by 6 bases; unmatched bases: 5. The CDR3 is CASSQDRDRGHYEKLFF. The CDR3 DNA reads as TGCGCCAGCAGCCAAGACCGGGACAGGGGGCATTATGAAAAACTGTTTTTT.

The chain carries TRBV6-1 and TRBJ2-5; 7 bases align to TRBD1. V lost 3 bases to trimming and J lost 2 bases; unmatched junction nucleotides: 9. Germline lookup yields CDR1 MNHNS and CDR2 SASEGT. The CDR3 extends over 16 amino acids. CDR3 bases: TGTGCCAGCAGTGAGAGGGACAGCCCAGTACAAGAGACCCAGTACTTC. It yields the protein CASSERDSPVQETQYF.

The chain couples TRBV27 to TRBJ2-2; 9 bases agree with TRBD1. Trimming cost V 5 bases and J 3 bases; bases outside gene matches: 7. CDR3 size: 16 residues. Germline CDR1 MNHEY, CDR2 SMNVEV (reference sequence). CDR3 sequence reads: CASSPTGGLYTGELFF. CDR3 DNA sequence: TGTGCCAGCAGTCCTACAGGGGGCCTATACACCGGGGAGCTGTTTTTT.

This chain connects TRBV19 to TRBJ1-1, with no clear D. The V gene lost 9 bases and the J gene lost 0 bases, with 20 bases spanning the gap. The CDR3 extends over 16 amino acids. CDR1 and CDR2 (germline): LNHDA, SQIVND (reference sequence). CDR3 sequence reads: CASANWGRTMNTEAFF. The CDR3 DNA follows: TGTGCCAGCGCAAACTGGGGAAGGACCATGAACACTGAAGCTTTCTTT.

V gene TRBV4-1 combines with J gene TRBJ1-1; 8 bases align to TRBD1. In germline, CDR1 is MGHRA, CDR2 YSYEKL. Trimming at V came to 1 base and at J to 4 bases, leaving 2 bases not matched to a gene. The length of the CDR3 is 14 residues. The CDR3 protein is CASSQGTGSTEAFF. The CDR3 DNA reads TGCGCCAGCAGCCAAGGGACAGGGAGCACTGAAGCTTTCTTT.

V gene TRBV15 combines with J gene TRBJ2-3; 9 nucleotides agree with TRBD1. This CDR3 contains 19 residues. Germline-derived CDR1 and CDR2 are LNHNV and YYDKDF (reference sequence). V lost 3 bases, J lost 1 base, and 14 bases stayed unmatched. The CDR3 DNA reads TGTGCCACCAGCAGTTCTAAAGATTTGACAGGGGGAGGCACAGATACGCAGTATTTT. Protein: CATSSSKDLTGGGTDTQYF.

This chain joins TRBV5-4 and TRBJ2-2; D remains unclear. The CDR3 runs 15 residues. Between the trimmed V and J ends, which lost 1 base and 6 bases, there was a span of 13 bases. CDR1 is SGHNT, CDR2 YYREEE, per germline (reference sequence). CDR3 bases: TGTGCCAGCAGCTTGACAAGCCTGGGCCCCGGGGAGCTGTTTTTT. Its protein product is CASSLTSLGPGELFF.

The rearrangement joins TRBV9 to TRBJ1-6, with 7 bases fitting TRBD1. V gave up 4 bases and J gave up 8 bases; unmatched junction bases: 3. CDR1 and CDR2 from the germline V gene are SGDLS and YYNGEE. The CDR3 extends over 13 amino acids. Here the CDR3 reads CASSSQGDSPLHF. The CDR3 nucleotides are TGTGCCAGCAGCTCCCAGGGGGATTCACCCCTCCACTTT.

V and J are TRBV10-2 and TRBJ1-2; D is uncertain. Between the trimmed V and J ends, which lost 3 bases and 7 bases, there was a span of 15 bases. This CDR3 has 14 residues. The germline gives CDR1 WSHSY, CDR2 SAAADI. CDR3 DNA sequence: TGCGCCAGCAGTGATGGCAGCCCCTATTTTGGCTACACCTTC. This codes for CASSDGSPYFGYTF.

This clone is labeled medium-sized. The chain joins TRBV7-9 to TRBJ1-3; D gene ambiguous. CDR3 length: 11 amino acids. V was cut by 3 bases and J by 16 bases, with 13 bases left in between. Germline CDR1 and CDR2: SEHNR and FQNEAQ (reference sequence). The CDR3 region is CASSLGEFSYF. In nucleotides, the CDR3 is TGTGCCAGCAGCTTGGGAGAATTTTCTTATTTT. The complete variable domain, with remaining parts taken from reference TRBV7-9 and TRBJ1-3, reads DTGVSQNPRHKITKRGQNVTFRCDPISEHNRLYWYRQTLGQGPEFLTYFQNEAQLEKSRLLSDRFSAERPKGSFSTLEIQRTEQGDSAMYLCASSLGEFSYFGEGSWLTVV.

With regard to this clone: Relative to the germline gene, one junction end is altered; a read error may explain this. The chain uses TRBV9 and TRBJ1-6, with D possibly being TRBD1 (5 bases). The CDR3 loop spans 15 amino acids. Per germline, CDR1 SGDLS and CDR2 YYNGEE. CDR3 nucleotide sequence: TGTGCCAGCAGCGTGTCTGGGGCGTTGAATTCACTCCTCCACTTT. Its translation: CASSVSGALNSLLHF.

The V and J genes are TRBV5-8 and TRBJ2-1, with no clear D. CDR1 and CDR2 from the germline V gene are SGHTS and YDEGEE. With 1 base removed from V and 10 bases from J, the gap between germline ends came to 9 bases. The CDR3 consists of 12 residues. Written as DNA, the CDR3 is TGTGCCAGCAGCTTGAGGTATGACGAGCAGTTCTTC. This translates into CASSLRYDEQFF.

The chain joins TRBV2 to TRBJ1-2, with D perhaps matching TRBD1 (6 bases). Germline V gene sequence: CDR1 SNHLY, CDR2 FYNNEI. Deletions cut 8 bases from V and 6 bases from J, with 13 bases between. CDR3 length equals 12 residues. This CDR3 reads CASPGGLNGYTF. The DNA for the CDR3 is TGTGCCAGCCCGGGGGGGCTGAATGGCTACACCTTC. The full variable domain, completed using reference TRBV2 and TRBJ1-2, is EPEVTQTPSHQVTQMGQEVILRCVPISNHLYFYWYRQILGQKVEFLVSFYNNEISEKSEIFDDQFSVERPDGSNFTLKIRSTKLEDSAMYFCASPGGLNGYTFGSGTRLTVV.

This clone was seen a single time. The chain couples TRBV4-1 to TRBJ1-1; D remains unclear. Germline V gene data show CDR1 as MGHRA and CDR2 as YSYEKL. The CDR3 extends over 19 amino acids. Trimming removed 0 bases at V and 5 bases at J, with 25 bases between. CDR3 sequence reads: CASSQEGSNQPVWGTEAFF. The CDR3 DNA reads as TGCGCCAGCAGCCAAGAGGGGTCGAACCAGCCCGTCTGGGGAACTGAAGCTTTCTTT.

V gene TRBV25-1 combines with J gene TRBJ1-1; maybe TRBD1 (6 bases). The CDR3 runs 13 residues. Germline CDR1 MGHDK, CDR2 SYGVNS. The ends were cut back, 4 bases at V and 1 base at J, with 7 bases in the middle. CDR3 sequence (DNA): TGTGCCAGCAGTGTGGGGGCGAACACTGAAGCTTTCTTT. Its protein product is CASSVGANTEAFF.

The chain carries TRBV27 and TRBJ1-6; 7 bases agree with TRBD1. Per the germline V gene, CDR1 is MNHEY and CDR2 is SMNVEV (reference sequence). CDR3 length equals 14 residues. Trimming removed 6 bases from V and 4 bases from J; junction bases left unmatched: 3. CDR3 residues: CASRLTGYNSPLHF. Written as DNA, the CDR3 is TGTGCCAGCAGATTGACAGGGTATAATTCACCCCTCCACTTT.

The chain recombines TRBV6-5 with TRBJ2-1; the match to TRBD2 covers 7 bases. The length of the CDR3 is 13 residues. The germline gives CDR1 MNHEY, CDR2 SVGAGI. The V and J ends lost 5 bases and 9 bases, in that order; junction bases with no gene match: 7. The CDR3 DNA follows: TGTGCCAGCAGTCCCCTGGCGGGAGCTGAGCAGTTCTTC. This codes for CASSPLAGAEQFF.

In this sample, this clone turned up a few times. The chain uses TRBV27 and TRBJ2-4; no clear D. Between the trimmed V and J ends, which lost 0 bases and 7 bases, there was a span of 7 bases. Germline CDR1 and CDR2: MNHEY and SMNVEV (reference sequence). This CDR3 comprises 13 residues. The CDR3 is CASSLSVGNIQYF. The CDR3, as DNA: TGTGCCAGCAGTTTATCGGTGGGGAACATTCAGTACTTC.

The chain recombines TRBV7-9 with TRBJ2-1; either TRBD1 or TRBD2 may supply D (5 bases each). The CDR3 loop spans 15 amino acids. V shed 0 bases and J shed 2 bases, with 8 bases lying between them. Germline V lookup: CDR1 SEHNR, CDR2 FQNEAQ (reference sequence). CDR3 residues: CASSLAGTPYNEQFF. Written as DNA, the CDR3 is TGTGCCAGCAGCTTAGCAGGGACGCCCTACAATGAGCAGTTCTTC.

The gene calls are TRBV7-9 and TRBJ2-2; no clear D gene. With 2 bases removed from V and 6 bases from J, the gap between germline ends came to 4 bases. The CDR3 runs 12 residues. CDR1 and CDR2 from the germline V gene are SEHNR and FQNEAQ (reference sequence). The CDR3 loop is CASSLPAGELFF. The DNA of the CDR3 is TGTGCCAGCAGCTTACCAGCCGGGGAGCTGTTTTTT.

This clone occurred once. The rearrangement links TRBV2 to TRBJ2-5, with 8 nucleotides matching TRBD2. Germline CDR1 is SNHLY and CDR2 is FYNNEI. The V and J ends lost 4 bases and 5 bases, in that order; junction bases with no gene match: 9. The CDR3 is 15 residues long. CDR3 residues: CASSGPGGAGETQYF. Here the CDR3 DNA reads TGTGCCAGCAGTGGCCCCGGGGGGGCTGGCGAGACCCAGTACTTC.